This entry concerns a single T cell receptor (beta chain). The antigen remains unidentified. Trimming cost V 6 bases and J 3 bases; bases outside gene matches: 9. CDR1 and CDR2 (germline): SGHTA, FQGNSA. This CDR3 has 18 amino acids. This sample was taken from a study of T cells in Graves' hyperthyroidism and ophthalmopathy. Overall study results and limits: Most thyroid clonotypes expanded above 0.001 appeared in blood too. Ophthalmopathy stood apart from stable hyperthyroidism in a 13 V-J model.

Researchers amplified the TCR beta CDR3 regions from RNA transcripts. A set of HTBI primers served as the primers for a first-round RT-PCR of the TCR CDR3. TCRdb re-derived calls from the multiplex PCR reads in MiXCR, one entry per CDR3 protein. The top ten clones hold around 9.3% of a sample with hundreds of thousands of distinct CDR3 sequences, roughly 37% of them seen once. Patients aged 18 to 65 had newly diagnosed hyperthyroidism of under 2 months' duration. The chain links TRBV7-2 to TRBJ2-6; TRBD2 matches 12 bases. The TCR was taken from a man aged 18 to 35 with Graves' hyperthyroidism. Sample: blood. Written as DNA, the CDR3 is TGTGCCAGCAGTTATAGGACTAGCGGGAACAGTGGGGCCAACGTCCTGACTTTC. Translating gives CASSYRTSGNSGANVLTF.